This is a list of T cell receptor beta chains from one sample in a study of beta chain features in type 1 diabetes. The assay was immunoSEQ multiplex PCR, and TCRdb's table has in-frame clones only and misses some. Among about 740,000 clones listed, roughly 12% were seen once. The sequencing input was naive CD4+ T cells from blood. These receptors were collected from a young man with type 1 diabetes. Each CDR3 is given with its conserved first and last residue. Each record gives: V gene, J gene, D gene, clone size, CDR3 protein, CDR3 DNA. D genes are given only for firm matches. Clone size is shown for a subset of rows, as once, few, many or a class of expanded clone.

V: TRBV30; J: TRBJ1-2; D: -; size: -; CDR3: CAWSVDSLGGYTF; DNA: TGTGCCTGGAGTGTAGACAGTTTGGGTGGCTACACCTTC
V: TRBV7-2; J: TRBJ1-2; D: -; size: few; CDR3: CASSLQGSYGYTF; DNA: TGTGCCAGCAGCTTACAGGGCAGCTATGGCTACACCTTC
V: TRBV18; J: TRBJ2-1; D: TRBD1; size: few; CDR3: CASSPPSGGFLLHEQFF; DNA: TGTGCCAGCTCACCACCATCAGGGGGCTTCCTTCTTCATGAGCAGTTCTTC
V: TRBV5-1; J: TRBJ2-1; D: -; size: -; CDR3: CASSLAGGDNEQFF; DNA: TGCGCCAGCAGCTTGGCCGGTGGGGACAATGAGCAGTTCTTC
V: TRBV18; J: TRBJ2-3; D: -; size: few; CDR3: CASSPKGSYDGDTQYF; DNA: TGTGCCAGCTCACCGAAAGGGTCCTACGATGGGGATACGCAGTATTTT
V: TRBV28; J: TRBJ2-2; D: -; size: few; CDR3: CASSLPVGGTGELFF; DNA: TGTGCCAGCAGTTTACCGGTCGGGGGCACCGGGGAGCTGTTTTTT
V: TRBV19; J: TRBJ1-2; D: TRBD1; size: -; CDR3: CASSSRTGLYGYTF; DNA: TGTGCCAGTAGTAGCCGGACAGGGCTCTATGGCTACACCTTC
V: TRBV29-1; J: TRBJ1-2; D: TRBD1; size: -; CDR3: CSVHNRGFNYGYTF; DNA: TGCAGCGTTCACAACAGGGGATTTAACTATGGCTACACCTTC
V: TRBV29-1; J: TRBJ1-1; D: -; size: few; CDR3: CSVEDGVSFTEAFF; DNA: TGCAGCGTTGAAGATGGGGTCAGTTTCACTGAAGCTTTCTTT
V: TRBV14; J: TRBJ1-5; D: -; size: few; CDR3: CASSQSGQPQHF; DNA: TGTGCCAGCAGCCAATCGGGCCAGCCCCAGCATTTT
V: TRBV30; J: TRBJ1-2; D: TRBD1; size: -; CDR3: CAWRTGSGGYTF; DNA: TGTGCCTGGCGGACAGGTTCGGGGGGCTACACCTTC
V: TRBV6-5; J: TRBJ2-6; D: -; size: -; CDR3: CASGTQRSGANVLTF; DNA: TGTGCCAGCGGGACCCAACGCTCTGGGGCCAACGTCCTGACTTTC
V: TRBV10-3; J: TRBJ1-1; D: -; size: -; CDR3: CAIREGQNTEAFF; DNA: TGTGCCATCAGAGAGGGGCAGAACACTGAAGCTTTCTTT
V: TRBV7-9; J: TRBJ2-1; D: -; size: -; CDR3: CASSVRWSGQFF; DNA: TGTGCCAGCAGCGTCCGGTGGAGTGGGCAGTTCTTC
V: TRBV2; J: TRBJ2-1; D: TRBD2; size: -; CDR3: CASSLLLAANEQFF; DNA: TGTGCCAGCAGTCTTTTACTAGCGGCTAATGAGCAGTTCTTC
V: TRBV6-5; J: TRBJ2-3; D: -; size: few; CDR3: CASSYQRITDTQYF; DNA: TGTGCCAGCAGTTACCAGCGGATCACAGATACGCAGTATTTT
V: TRBV28; J: TRBJ2-1; D: TRBD2; size: -; CDR3: CASSLLAKGLNEQFF; DNA: TGTGCCAGCAGTCTACTAGCGAAGGGTTTGAATGAGCAGTTCTTC
V: TRBV5-4; J: TRBJ2-3; D: TRBD2; size: -; CDR3: CASSTAGKKADTQYF; DNA: TGTGCCAGCAGCACAGCGGGGAAAAAGGCAGATACGCAGTATTTT
V: TRBV5-1; J: TRBJ1-1; D: TRBD1; size: -; CDR3: CASSFTYDRGGTEAFF; DNA: TGCGCCAGCAGCTTTACGTACGACAGGGGTGGAACTGAAGCTTTCTTT
V: TRBV4-1; J: TRBJ2-7; D: TRBD2; size: few; CDR3: CASSPGLAGGRYEQYF; DNA: TGCGCCAGCAGCCCGGGACTAGCGGGGGGCAGGTACGAGCAGTACTTC
V: TRBV15; J: TRBJ2-2; D: TRBD2; size: -; CDR3: CATSRDHGGGPNTGELFF; DNA: TGTGCCACCAGCAGAGATCACGGCGGGGGGCCGAACACCGGGGAGCTGTTTTTT
V: TRBV11-2; J: TRBJ2-5; D: TRBD2; size: -; CDR3: CASSPREGRETQYF; DNA: TGTGCCAGCAGCCCCCGGGAGGGGCGAGAGACCCAGTACTTC
V: TRBV25-1; J: TRBJ2-7; D: -; size: few; CDR3: CASSEGHYEQYF; DNA: TGTGCCAGCAGTGAGGGGCACTACGAGCAGTACTTC
V: TRBV30; J: TRBJ2-3; D: -; size: -; CDR3: CAWSLASADTQYF; DNA: TGTGCCTGGAGTCTAGCTAGCGCAGATACGCAGTATTTT
V: TRBV27; J: TRBJ1-6; D: -; size: -; CDR3: CASRNDQGYNSPLHF; DNA: TGTGCCAGCAGGAACGACCAGGGGTACAATTCACCCCTCCACTTT
V: TRBV4-2; J: TRBJ2-7; D: TRBD2; size: few; CDR3: CASSQTSGVHEQYF; DNA: TGTGCCAGCAGCCAGACTAGCGGAGTTCACGAGCAGTACTTC
V: TRBV11-3; J: TRBJ2-1; D: -; size: -; CDR3: CASSSLSGAVNEQFF; DNA: TGTGCCAGCAGCTCACTTTCGGGGGCAGTGAATGAGCAGTTCTTC
V: TRBV9; J: TRBJ1-5; D: TRBD1; size: -; CDR3: CASSGTGDGNQPQHF; DNA: TGTGCCAGCAGCGGGACAGGGGATGGCAATCAGCCCCAGCATTTT
V: TRBV4-1; J: TRBJ2-7; D: -; size: -; CDR3: CASSQDRIDDEQYF; DNA: TGCGCCAGCAGCCAAGATAGAATCGACGACGAGCAGTACTTC
V: TRBV2; J: TRBJ2-1; D: -; size: few; CDR3: CATGVLSSYNEQFF; DNA: TGTGCCACCGGGGTCCTGAGCTCCTACAATGAGCAGTTCTTC
V: TRBV7-9; J: TRBJ1-2; D: TRBD1; size: -; CDR3: CASSLTKTGIEGYTF; DNA: TGTGCCAGCAGCCTCACAAAGACAGGGATAGAAGGCTACACCTTC
V: TRBV6-1; J: TRBJ2-1; D: -; size: once; CDR3: CASRDRSNYNEQFF; DNA: TGTGCCAGCAGAGACAGGTCCAATTACAATGAGCAGTTCTTC
V: TRBV29-1; J: TRBJ2-7; D: -; size: -; CDR3: CSVGTDNAYEQYF; DNA: TGCAGCGTTGGGACAGACAACGCCTACGAGCAGTACTTC
V: TRBV5-8; J: TRBJ1-2; D: -; size: -; CDR3: CARDNYGYTF; DNA: TGTGCCCGAGATAACTATGGCTACACCTTC
V: TRBV5-4; J: TRBJ2-7; D: -; size: -; CDR3: CASARGGEQYF; DNA: TGTGCCAGCGCCCGAGGGGGAGAGCAGTACTTC
V: TRBV10-1; J: TRBJ1-2; D: TRBD1; size: -; CDR3: CASSIGQGDWRGYTF; DNA: TGCGCCAGCTCCATCGGACAGGGTGATTGGAGAGGCTACACCTTC
V: TRBV18; J: TRBJ1-1; D: TRBD1; size: -; CDR3: CASSPWDRGSDTEAFF; DNA: TGTGCCAGCTCACCCTGGGACAGGGGATCGGACACTGAAGCTTTCTTT
V: TRBV7-9; J: TRBJ2-3; D: TRBD2; size: few; CDR3: CASSRGVTDTQYF; DNA: TGTGCCAGCAGCCGGGGGGTGACAGATACGCAGTATTTT
V: TRBV5-1; J: TRBJ1-6; D: -; size: -; CDR3: CASTPGVPNNSPLHF; DNA: TGCGCCAGCACCCCAGGGGTGCCGAATAATTCACCCCTCCACTTT
V: TRBV5-1; J: TRBJ1-1; D: -; size: few; CDR3: CASSLIANTEAFF; DNA: TGCGCCAGCAGCTTGATAGCGAACACTGAAGCTTTCTTT
V: TRBV7-8; J: TRBJ2-6; D: TRBD1; size: few; CDR3: CASSQRDRVSGANVLTF; DNA: TGTGCCAGCAGCCAACGGGACAGGGTATCTGGGGCCAACGTCCTGACTTTC
V: TRBV5-4; J: TRBJ1-2; D: -; size: -; CDR3: CASSLDVAGVRGYTF; DNA: TGTGCCAGCAGCTTGGATGTGGCCGGGGTGCGGGGCTACACCTTC
V: TRBV19; J: TRBJ1-2; D: -; size: -; CDR3: CASSTGEANYGYTF; DNA: TGTGCCAGTAGTACCGGGGAGGCTAACTATGGCTACACCTTC
V: TRBV7-9; J: TRBJ2-7; D: -; size: -; CDR3: CASSPPLRAEQYF; DNA: TGTGCCAGCAGCCCTCCCCTCAGGGCTGAGCAGTACTTC
V: TRBV5-1; J: TRBJ1-1; D: -; size: few; CDR3: CASSNQGHQNTEAFF; DNA: TGCGCCAGCAGCAACCAGGGACACCAGAACACTGAAGCTTTCTTT
V: TRBV7-8; J: TRBJ1-1; D: -; size: few; CDR3: CASSLAPATQIGLNTEAFF; DNA: TGTGCCAGCAGCTTAGCGCCAGCCACACAGATAGGCCTGAACACTGAAGCTTTCTTT
V: TRBV2; J: TRBJ1-4; D: TRBD1; size: few; CDR3: CASSPSGTGEEKLFF; DNA: TGTGCCAGCAGCCCCTCCGGGACAGGAGAAGAAAAACTGTTTTTT
V: TRBV2; J: TRBJ1-2; D: -; size: -; CDR3: CASGGYTF; DNA: TGTGCCAGCGGAGGCTACACCTTC
V: TRBV29-1; J: TRBJ2-5; D: -; size: -; CDR3: CSPRVRETQYF; DNA: TGCAGCCCTCGGGTCCGGGAGACCCAGTACTTC
V: TRBV7-9; J: TRBJ2-5; D: -; size: -; CDR3: CASSLEVTMGAQYF; DNA: TGTGCCAGCAGCTTAGAGGTCACGATGGGGGCCCAGTACTTC
V: TRBV7-2; J: TRBJ2-3; D: -; size: -; CDR3: CASSLYTDTQYF; DNA: TGTGCCAGCAGCTTATATACAGATACGCAGTATTTT
V: TRBV7-9; J: TRBJ1-1; D: -; size: -; CDR3: CASSPRNTEAFF; DNA: TGTGCCAGCAGTCCAAGGAACACTGAAGCTTTCTTT
V: TRBV29-1; J: TRBJ1-2; D: -; size: few; CDR3: CSVEGTETFWYGYTF; DNA: TGCAGCGTTGAAGGGACAGAGACCTTTTGGTATGGCTACACCTTC
V: TRBV7-2; J: TRBJ2-4; D: -; size: -; CDR3: CASSPTSFQLAKNIQYF; DNA: TGTGCCAGCAGTCCCACCTCATTCCAATTAGCCAAAAACATTCAGTACTTC
V: TRBV30; J: TRBJ1-2; D: -; size: -; CDR3: CAWSLWQPNYGYTF; DNA: TGTGCCTGGAGTTTGTGGCAGCCTAACTATGGCTACACCTTC
V: TRBV6-5; J: TRBJ2-7; D: -; size: -; CDR3: CASSTNRDPSYEQYF; DNA: TGTGCCAGCAGCACTAACAGGGATCCGTCCTACGAGCAGTACTTC